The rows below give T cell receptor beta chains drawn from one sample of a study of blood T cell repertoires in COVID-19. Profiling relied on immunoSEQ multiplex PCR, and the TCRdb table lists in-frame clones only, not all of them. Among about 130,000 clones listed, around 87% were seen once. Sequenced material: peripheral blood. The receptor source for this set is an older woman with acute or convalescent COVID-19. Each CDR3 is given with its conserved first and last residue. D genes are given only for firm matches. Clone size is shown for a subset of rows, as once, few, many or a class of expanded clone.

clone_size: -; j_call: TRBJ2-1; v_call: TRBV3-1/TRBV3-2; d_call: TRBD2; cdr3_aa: CASSLAGRSSYNEQFF; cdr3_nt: TGTGCCAGCAGCCTAGCGGGCAGGAGCTCCTACAATGAGCAGTTCTTC
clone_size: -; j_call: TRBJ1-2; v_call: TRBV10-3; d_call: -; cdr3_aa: CAISASAGGIGGYTF; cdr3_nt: TGTGCCATCAGTGCGTCGGCGGGGGGTATTGGGGGCTACACCTTC
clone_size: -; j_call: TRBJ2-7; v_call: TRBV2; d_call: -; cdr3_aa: CASSRTSYEQYF; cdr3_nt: TGTGCCAGCAGTAGGACATCCTACGAGCAGTACTTC
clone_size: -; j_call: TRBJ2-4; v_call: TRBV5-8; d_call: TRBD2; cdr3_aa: CASSSFAGGKNIQYF; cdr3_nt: TGTGCCAGCAGCTCCTTCGCGGGAGGGAAAAACATTCAGTACTTC
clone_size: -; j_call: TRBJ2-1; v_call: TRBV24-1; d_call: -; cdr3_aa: CATKGGTEYNEQFF; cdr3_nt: TGTGCCACCAAGGGCGGGACGGAGTACAATGAGCAGTTCTTC
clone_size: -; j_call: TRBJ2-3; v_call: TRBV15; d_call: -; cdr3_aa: CATSREAQGTTDTQYF; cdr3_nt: TGTGCCACCAGCAGAGAGGCGCAGGGGACCACAGATACGCAGTATTTT
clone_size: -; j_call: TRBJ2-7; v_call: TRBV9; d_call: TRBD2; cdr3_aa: CASSGTSGKLDEQYF; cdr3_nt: TGTGCCAGCAGCGGGACTAGCGGGAAGTTGGACGAGCAGTACTTC
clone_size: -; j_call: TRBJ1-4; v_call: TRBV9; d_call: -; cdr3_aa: CASSDGAGDEKLFF; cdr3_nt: TGTGCCAGCAGCGACGGGGCGGGGGATGAAAAACTGTTTTTT
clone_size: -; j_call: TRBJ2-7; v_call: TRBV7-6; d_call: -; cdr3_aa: CASSLSGNYEQYF; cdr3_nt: TGTGCCAGCAGCCTCTCCGGGAATTACGAGCAGTACTTC
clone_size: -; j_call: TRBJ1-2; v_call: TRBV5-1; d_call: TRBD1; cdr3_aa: CASSGDGQGANSYTF; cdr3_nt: TGCGCCAGCAGCGGGGACGGACAGGGGGCTAACAGCTACACCTTC
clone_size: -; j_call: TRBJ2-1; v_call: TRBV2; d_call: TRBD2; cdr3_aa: CASSEFPGLAGVSNEQFF; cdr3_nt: TGTGCCAGCAGTGAATTCCCGGGACTAGCGGGAGTTAGCAATGAGCAGTTCTTC
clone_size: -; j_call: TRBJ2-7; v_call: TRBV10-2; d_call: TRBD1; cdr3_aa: CASSGTGTESYEQYF; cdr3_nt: TGCGCCAGCAGTGGCACCGGGACAGAGAGCTACGAGCAGTACTTC
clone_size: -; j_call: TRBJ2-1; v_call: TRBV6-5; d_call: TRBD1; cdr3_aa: CASSSSQTGDNEQFF; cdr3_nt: TGTGCCAGCAGTTCCTCCCAGACAGGGGACAATGAGCAGTTCTTC
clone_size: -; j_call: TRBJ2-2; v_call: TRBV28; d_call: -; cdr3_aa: CALQGRSTGELFF; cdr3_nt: TGTGCCTTACAGGGAAGGAGCACCGGGGAGCTGTTTTTT
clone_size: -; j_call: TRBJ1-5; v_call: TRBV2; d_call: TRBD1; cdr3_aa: CASSEQGAGQPQHF; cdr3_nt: TGTGCCAGCAGTGAACAGGGGGCGGGTCAGCCCCAGCATTTT
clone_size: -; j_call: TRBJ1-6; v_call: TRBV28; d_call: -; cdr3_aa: CASSLGQGSYNSPLHF; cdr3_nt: TGTGCCAGCAGTTTAGGGCAGGGCTCCTATAATTCACCCCTCCACTTT
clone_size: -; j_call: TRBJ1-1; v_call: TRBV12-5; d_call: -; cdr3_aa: CASGLGVSGNTEAFF; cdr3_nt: TGTGCTAGTGGTTTGGGGGTATCAGGGAACACTGAAGCTTTCTTT
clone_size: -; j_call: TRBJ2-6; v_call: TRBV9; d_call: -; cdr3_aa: CASRGRQASGANVLTF; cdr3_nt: TGTGCCAGCAGGGGGCGACAGGCCTCTGGGGCCAACGTCCTGACTTTC
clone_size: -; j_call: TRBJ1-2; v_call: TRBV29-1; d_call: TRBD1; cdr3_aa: CSVEETGASYGYTF; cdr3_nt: TGCAGCGTTGAAGAGACAGGGGCCTCCTATGGCTACACCTTC
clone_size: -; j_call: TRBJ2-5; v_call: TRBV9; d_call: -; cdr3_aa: CASSVGSLETQYF; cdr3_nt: TGTGCCAGCAGCGTAGGTAGCTTAGAGACCCAGTACTTC
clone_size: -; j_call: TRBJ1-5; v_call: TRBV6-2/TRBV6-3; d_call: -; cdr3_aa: CASSYTGLNNQPQHF; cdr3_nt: TGTGCCAGCAGTTACACAGGGTTAAACAATCAGCCCCAGCATTTT
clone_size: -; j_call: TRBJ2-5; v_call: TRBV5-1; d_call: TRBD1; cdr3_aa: CASTLGQEETQYF; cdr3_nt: TGCGCCAGCACCTTGGGACAGGAAGAGACCCAGTACTTC
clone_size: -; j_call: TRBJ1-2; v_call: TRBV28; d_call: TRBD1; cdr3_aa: CASRDGTGYNYGYTF; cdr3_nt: TGTGCCAGCAGAGACGGGACAGGGTATAACTATGGCTACACCTTC
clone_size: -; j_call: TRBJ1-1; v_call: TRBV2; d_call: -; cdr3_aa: CASSLRGAGGTEAFF; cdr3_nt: TGTGCCAGCAGCCTCCGGGGGGCAGGAGGCACTGAAGCTTTCTTT
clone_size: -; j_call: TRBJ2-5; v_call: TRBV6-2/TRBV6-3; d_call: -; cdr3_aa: CASSSLGRSQYF; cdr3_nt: TGTGCCAGCAGTTCGCTCGGTCGGTCCCAGTACTTC
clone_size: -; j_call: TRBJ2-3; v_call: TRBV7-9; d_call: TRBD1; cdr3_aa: CASRRDSLSTDTQYF; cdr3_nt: TGTGCCAGCAGAAGGGACAGCCTGAGCACAGATACGCAGTATTTT
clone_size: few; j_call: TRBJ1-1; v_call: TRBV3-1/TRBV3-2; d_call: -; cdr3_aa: CASSRVDTEAFF; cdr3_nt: TGTGCCAGCAGCAGAGTGGACACTGAAGCTTTCTTT
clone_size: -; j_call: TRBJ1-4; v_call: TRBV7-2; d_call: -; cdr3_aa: CASSLSSSGGEKLFF; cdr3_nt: TGTGCCAGCAGCTTATCGAGCTCCGGGGGGGAAAAACTGTTTTTT
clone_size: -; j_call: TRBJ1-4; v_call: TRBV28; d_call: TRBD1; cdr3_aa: CASTSTVNRGKLFF; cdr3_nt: TGTGCCAGCACCTCGACAGTCAACAGGGGAAAACTGTTTTTT
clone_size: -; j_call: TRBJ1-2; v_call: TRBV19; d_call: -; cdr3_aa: CATTPGQSNYGYTF; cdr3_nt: TGTGCCACCACCCCGGGACAATCTAACTATGGCTACACCTTC
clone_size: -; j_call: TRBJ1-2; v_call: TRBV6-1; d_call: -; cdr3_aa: CASSELNRAQNYGYTF; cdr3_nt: TGTGCCAGCAGTGAACTTAACAGGGCCCAAAACTATGGCTACACCTTC
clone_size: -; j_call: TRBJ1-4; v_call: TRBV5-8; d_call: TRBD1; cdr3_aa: CASSLRGQGNEKLFF; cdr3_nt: TGTGCCAGCAGCTTGCGGGGACAGGGAAATGAAAAACTGTTTTTT
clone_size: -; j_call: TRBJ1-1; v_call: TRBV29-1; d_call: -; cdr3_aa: CSVEAGERGF; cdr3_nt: TGCAGCGTTGAAGCGGGCGAACGAGGGTTT
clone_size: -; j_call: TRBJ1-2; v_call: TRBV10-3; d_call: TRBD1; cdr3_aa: CAITGGTDYNYGYTF; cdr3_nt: TGTGCCATCACTGGGGGGACAGACTATAACTATGGCTACACCTTC
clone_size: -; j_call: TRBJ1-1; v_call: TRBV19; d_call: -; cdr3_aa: CASSWTTTNTEAFF; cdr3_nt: TGTGCCAGTAGTTGGACAACCACCAACACTGAAGCTTTCTTT
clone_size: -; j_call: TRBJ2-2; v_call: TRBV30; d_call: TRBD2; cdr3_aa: CAWNSRASGRVGGELFF; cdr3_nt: TGTGCCTGGAACTCGAGGGCTAGCGGGAGGGTTGGCGGGGAGCTGTTTTTT
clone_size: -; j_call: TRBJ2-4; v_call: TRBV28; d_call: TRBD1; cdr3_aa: CASSQHPGTGLGTKNIQYF; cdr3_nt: TGTGCCAGCAGTCAGCACCCCGGGACAGGGTTGGGGACCAAAAACATTCAGTACTTC
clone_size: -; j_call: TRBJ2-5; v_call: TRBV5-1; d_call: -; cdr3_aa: CASSLSGEQETQYF; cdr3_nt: TGCGCCAGCAGCTTATCGGGAGAACAAGAGACCCAGTACTTC
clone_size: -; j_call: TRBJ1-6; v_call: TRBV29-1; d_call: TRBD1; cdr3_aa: CSVRTGGYNSPLHF; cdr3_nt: TGCAGCGTCAGGACAGGGGGCTATAATTCACCCCTCCACTTT
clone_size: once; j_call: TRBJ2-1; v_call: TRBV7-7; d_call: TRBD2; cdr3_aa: CASSLAGLADNEQFF; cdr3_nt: TGTGCTAGCAGCTTAGCGGGGCTAGCGGACAATGAGCAGTTCTTC
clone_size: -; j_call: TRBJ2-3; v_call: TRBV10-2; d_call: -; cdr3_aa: CASGAGLNTQYF; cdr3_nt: TGCGCCAGCGGGGCCGGGTTAAATACGCAGTATTTT
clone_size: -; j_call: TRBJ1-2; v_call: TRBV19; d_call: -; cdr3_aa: CASSSGIAGYTF; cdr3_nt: TGTGCCAGCTCCTCAGGGATTGCTGGCTACACCTTC
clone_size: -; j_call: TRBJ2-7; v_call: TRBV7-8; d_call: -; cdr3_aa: CASSLDPAGAYEQYF; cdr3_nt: TGTGCCAGCAGCTTAGACCCAGCGGGTGCCTACGAGCAGTACTTC
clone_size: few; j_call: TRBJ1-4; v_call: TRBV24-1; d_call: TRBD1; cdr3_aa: CATSDTRQGPEKLFF; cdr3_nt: TGTGCCACCAGTGATACTCGACAGGGACCTGAAAAACTGTTTTTT
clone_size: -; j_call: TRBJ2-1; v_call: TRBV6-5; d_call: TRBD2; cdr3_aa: CASSYSTGGSYNEQFF; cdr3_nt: TGTGCCAGCAGTTACTCGACGGGGGGCTCCTACAATGAGCAGTTCTTC
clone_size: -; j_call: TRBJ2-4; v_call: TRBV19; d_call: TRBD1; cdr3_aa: CASSILDREKNIQYF; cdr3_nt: TGTGCCAGTAGTATACTGGACAGGGAAAAAAACATTCAGTACTTC
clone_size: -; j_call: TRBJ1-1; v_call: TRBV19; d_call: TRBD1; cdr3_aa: CASSTYDRGRAEAFF; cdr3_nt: TGTGCCAGTAGTACCTACGACAGGGGGCGGGCTGAAGCTTTCTTT
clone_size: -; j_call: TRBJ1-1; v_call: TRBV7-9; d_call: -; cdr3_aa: CASSASLGAGTEAFF; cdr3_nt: TGTGCCAGCAGCGCTTCCCTCGGGGCGGGGACTGAAGCTTTCTTT
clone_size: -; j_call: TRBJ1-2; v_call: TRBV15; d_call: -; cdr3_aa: CATSRSPQVGLLANYGYTF; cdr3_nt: TGTGCCACCAGCAGATCCCCCCAGGTAGGACTGCTAGCTAACTATGGCTACACCTTC
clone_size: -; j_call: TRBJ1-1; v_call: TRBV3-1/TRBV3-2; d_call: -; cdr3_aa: CASSQGGGRDTEAFF; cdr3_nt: TGTGCCAGCAGCCAAGGGGGAGGAAGGGACACTGAAGCTTTCTTT
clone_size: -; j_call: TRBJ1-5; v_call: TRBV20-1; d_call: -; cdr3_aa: CSASDSGVYSNQPQHF; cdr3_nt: TGCAGTGCTAGTGACAGCGGAGTGTATAGCAATCAGCCCCAGCATTTT
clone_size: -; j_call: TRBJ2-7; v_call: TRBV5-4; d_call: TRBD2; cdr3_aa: CASSPGGLAGDYEQYF; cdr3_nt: TGTGCCAGCAGCCCTGGAGGACTAGCGGGAGACTACGAGCAGTACTTC
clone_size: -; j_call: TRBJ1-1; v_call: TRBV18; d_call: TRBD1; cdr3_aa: CASSPVNRQGPEGTEAFF; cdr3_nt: TGTGCCAGCTCACCCGTTAATAGACAGGGGCCCGAGGGCACTGAAGCTTTCTTT